The 31 T cell receptor beta chains below come from one sample, sequenced in a study of blood T cells in healthy people across ages. For the second PCR, which ran for about 7 to 11 cycles, a sample-barcoded 5' primer and a J-beta primer mix were used. TCRdb re-called the 5' RACE reads through MiXCR, storing one row per CDR3 protein. The data contain about 1,500,000 distinct CDR3 sequences, 42% of them seen just once; the ten biggest clones take up less than 8%. The sample comprised blood. These receptors were taken from a woman aged 18-29 years in good health.

This clonotype was recorded a few times. This chain uses TRBV4-1 with TRBJ2-3; D is ambiguous. CDR1 and CDR2 (germline): MGHRA, YSYEKL. The length of the CDR3 is 17 residues. V gave up 0 bases and J gave up 0 bases, with 13 bases separating them. CDR3 sequence reads: CASSQDRPSTSTDTQYF. The CDR3 DNA sequence: TGCGCCAGCAGCCAAGATCGTCCCAGCACTAGCACAGATACGCAGTATTTT.

V usage is TRBV20-1 and J usage is TRBJ2-1; 7 nucleotides agree with TRBD2. J gave up 13 bases and V 0 bases, and 9 bases lay outside the gene matches. The CDR3 sequence is 13 residues long. Germline V CDR1 and CDR2: DFQATT, SNEGSKA (reference sequence). Written as DNA, the CDR3 is TGCAGTGCTAGAGATGTGGGGCGGGAGACCCAGTTCTTC. Translated, it gives CSARDVGRETQFF.

The rearrangement links TRBV6-5 to TRBJ2-1; no clear D. With the DNA end fitting TRBJ2-7 better, the J assignment may be wrong. This CDR3 spans 16 amino acids. Germline CDR1 is MNHEY and CDR2 is SVGAGI. As DNA, the CDR3 is TGTGCCAGCAGTTACTCATGGGATTCCTCCTACAATGAGCAGTACTTC. It specifies CASSYSWDSSYNEQYF.

V gene TRBV14 combines with J gene TRBJ1-5, with D unclear. Germline V CDR1 and CDR2: SGHDN, FVKESK. The V gene lost 4 bases and the J gene lost 4 bases, with 11 bases spanning the gap. CDR3 length equals 14 residues. The chain's CDR3 is CASSPPEVNQPQHF. In nucleotides, the CDR3 is TGTGCCAGCAGCCCACCTGAGGTGAATCAGCCCCAGCATTTT. Complete variable domain (other parts from reference TRBV14 and TRBJ1-5): EAGVTQFPSHSVIEKGQTVTLRCDPISGHDNLYWYRRVMGKEIKFLLHFVKESKQDESGMPNNRFLAERTGGTYSTLKVQPAELEDSGVYFCASSPPEVNQPQHFGDGTRLSIL.

The rearrangement uses TRBV10-3 and TRBJ2-3; 15 nucleotides agree with TRBD2. Germline-derived CDR1 and CDR2 are ENHRY and SYGVKD. V shed 7 bases, J shed 5 bases, and the junction held 7 bases outside the gene matches. The CDR3 runs to 16 residues. CDR3 protein: CAINKGLAGGEDTQYF. In DNA, the CDR3 is TGTGCCATCAATAAAGGACTAGCGGGGGGGGAAGATACGCAGTATTTT.

This clonotype has just a few counts. The V and J genes are TRBV10-3 and TRBJ1-5; TRBD1 agrees at 7 bases. Looked up from germline, CDR1 is ENHRY and CDR2 is SYGVKD. Unmatched junction bases numbered 8, after V lost 0 bases and J lost 0 bases. The CDR3 contains 18 residues. The CDR3 region has the DNA TGTGCCATCAGTGAGTCGTTTCAGGGGGTCGGTAGCAATCAGCCCCAGCATTTT. As protein: CAISESFQGVGSNQPQHF.

The chain employs TRBV5-6 and TRBJ2-1, with D uncertain. The J call is in doubt because the DNA end fits TRBJ2-7 better. The CDR3 contains 18 residues. From germline, CDR1 is SGHDT and CDR2 YYEEEE. CDR3 region: CASSLAPSNQFSYNEQYF. The CDR3 DNA sequence: TGTGCCAGCAGCTTGGCCCCATCTAACCAATTCTCCTACAATGAGCAGTACTTC.

About this clonotype itself: A read error may produce the germline difference seen at one junction end. V usage is TRBV5-1 and J usage is TRBJ2-1; TRBD1 agrees at 9 bases. This CDR3 has 16 residues. CDR1 is SGHRS and CDR2 is YFSETQ in the germline V gene. The CDR3 sequence: CASSSSPGQGYNEQSF. CDR3 bases: TGCGCCAGCAGCTCCTCCCCGGGACAGGGCTACAATGAGCAGTCCTTC.

In this sample, this clonotype turned up a few times. The chain links TRBV7-9 to TRBJ1-1, with a possible D match to TRBD1 (5 bases). Germline V gene sequence: CDR1 SEHNR, CDR2 FQNEAQ (reference sequence). V lost 1 base and J lost 4, with 10 bases in between. The CDR3 extends over 14 amino acids. CDR3 DNA sequence: TGTGCCAGCAGCTTAGAATCAAGGGGCACTGAAGCTTTCTTT. Translated, it gives CASSLESRGTEAFF.

The sample holds a few counts of this clonotype. A much larger clone lies one base from this, so it may be a read error. The CDR3 DNA is TGTGCCAGCAGTGAACCGGGACAGGGATACCAGGAGCAGTACTTC. Protein product: CASSEPGQGYQEQYF. The gene calls are TRBV6-1 and TRBJ2-5; 9 bases line up with TRBD1. Trimming at V came to 2 bases and at J to 11 bases, leaving 12 bases not matched to a gene. Germline V CDR1 and CDR2: MNHNS, SASEGT. The CDR3 spans 15 residues.

In this sample, this clonotype turned up once. CDR3 amino acids: CASSYDPWSSYNEQFF. The CDR3 nucleotides are TGTGCCAGCAGTTACGACCCCTGGAGCTCCTACAATGAGCAGTTCTTC. The chain carries TRBV6-5 and TRBJ2-1; D remains unclear. CDR1 is MNHEY and CDR2 is SVGAGI in the germline V gene. This CDR3 has 16 residues. V was shortened by 2 bases and J by 0 bases, with 11 bases between the two germline ends.

This clonotype was detected only a few times. The chain uses TRBV30 and TRBJ2-7; 7 positions agree with TRBD1. Germline CDR1 is GTSNPN and CDR2 is SVGIG (reference sequence). The CDR3 runs 15 residues. J was trimmed by 2 bases and V by 2 bases; bases with no gene match: 9. CDR3 sequence: CAWSQQGSVTYEQYF. The CDR3 DNA follows: TGTGCCTGGAGTCAACAGGGGTCCGTCACCTACGAGCAGTACTTC. The full variable domain, with the rest looked up from reference TRBV30 and TRBJ2-7, is SQTIHQWPATLVQPVGSPLSLECTVEGTSNPNLYWYRQAAGRGLQLLFYSVGIGQISSEVPQNLSASRPQDRQFILSSKKLLLSDSGFYLCAWSQQGSVTYEQYFGPGTRLTVT.

This clonotype was counted between two and nine times. The chain employs TRBV20-1 and TRBJ1-5, with D maybe TRBD1 (5 bases). The V and J ends lost 3 bases and 6 bases respectively, with 9 bases between them. In germline, CDR1 is DFQATT, CDR2 SNEGSKA (reference sequence). CDR3 size: 12 residues. CDR3 protein: CSASGGGQPQHF. The CDR3 region has the DNA TGCAGTGCTAGCGGGGGGGGTCAGCCCCAGCATTTT.

V and J are TRBV7-2 and TRBJ1-1, with D maybe TRBD1 (5 bases). This CDR3 contains 15 residues. The germline V gene encodes CDR1 SGHTA and CDR2 FQGNSA. Trimming took off 2 bases at V and 4 bases at J, with 14 bases between the two ends. CDR3: CASSLQGVVITEAFF. The CDR3 nucleotides read TGTGCCAGCAGCTTACAGGGAGTAGTGATCACTGAAGCTTTCTTT.

The table lists this clonotype with a few counts. The V gene is TRBV7-2, the J gene TRBJ1-2; D not certain. CDR3 length: 14 residues. The V and J ends lost 5 bases and 4 bases respectively, with 14 bases between them. CDR1 is SGHTA and CDR2 is FQGNSA in the germline V gene. CDR3 region: CASSEDPGSYGYTF. The DNA of the CDR3 is TGTGCCAGCAGCGAAGACCCGGGATCCTATGGCTACACCTTC.

The chain combines TRBV20-1 with TRBJ1-1, with D uncertain. With 1 base removed from V and 3 bases from J, the gap between germline ends came to 15 bases. Per germline, CDR1 DFQATT and CDR2 SNEGSKA (reference sequence). The CDR3 totals 15 residues. The CDR3 DNA reads as TGCAGTGCTAGAGTCGGACGTCCCGGGGACACTGAAGCTTTCTTT. It translates to CSARVGRPGDTEAFF.

V is TRBV6-2 or TRBV6-3 and J is TRBJ1-1, with TRBD1 identical over 7 bases. Germline V gives CDR1 MNHEY, CDR2 SVGEGT. This CDR3 contains 13 residues. Unmatched junction bases numbered 10, after V lost 8 bases and J lost 7 bases. The CDR3 DNA follows: TGTGCCAGCGTCGACAGGGTGAATGGTGAAGCTTTCTTT. Translating gives CASVDRVNGEAFF.

The chain employs TRBV7-2 and TRBJ2-6; TRBD2 matches at 15 bases. V gave up 7 bases and J gave up 2 bases; unmatched junction bases: 9. Germline CDR1 SGHTA, CDR2 FQGNSA. This CDR3 is built from 19 residues. CDR3 in amino acids: CASTQGLAGGRTGANVLTF. The CDR3 nucleotides are TGTGCCAGCACCCAGGGACTAGCGGGAGGTCGGACTGGGGCCAACGTCCTGACTTTC.

V gene TRBV5-1 combines with J gene TRBJ1-2; D ambiguous. This CDR3 contains 14 residues. Trimming cost V 4 bases and J 3 bases, with 13 bases left between them. The germline V gene encodes CDR1 SGHRS and CDR2 YFSETQ. The CDR3 here is CASSQAGLDYGYTF. CDR3 sequence (DNA): TGCGCCAGCAGCCAAGCTGGCCTAGACTATGGCTACACCTTC.

The CDR3 nucleotides read TGCGCCAGCAGCCAAGATGAAGGGATTCGGAGCGAAAAACTGTTTTTT. Amino acid sequence: CASSQDEGIRSEKLFF. V is TRBV4-1 and J is TRBJ1-4; D call uncertain. This CDR3 region has 16 residues. Trimming pared 0 bases from V and 8 bases from J, leaving 16 bases between. The germline V gene encodes CDR1 MGHRA and CDR2 YSYEKL.

This chain uses TRBV20-1 with TRBJ2-2, with unresolved D. With 6 bases removed from V and 6 bases from J, the gap between germline ends came to 14 bases. Per germline, CDR1 DFQATT and CDR2 SNEGSKA (reference sequence). The CDR3 contains 13 residues. This chain's CDR3 is CSANPVSAGELFF. The CDR3 DNA reads TGCAGTGCAAACCCGGTGTCCGCCGGGGAGCTGTTTTTT.

The V gene is TRBV12-3 or TRBV12-4, the J gene TRBJ2-7; D might be TRBD1 or TRBD2, each matching 5 bases. The CDR3 spans 13 residues. Trimming left V 6 bases short and J 6 bases short, with 15 bases between. The CDR3 nucleotides are TGTGCCAGCAGACCCGGAATGGGACGCGAGCAGTACTTC. This sequence encodes CASRPGMGREQYF.

The chain links TRBV24-1 to TRBJ2-1; 14 bases agree with TRBD2. The tail of the sequence fits TRBJ2-7 better, so the J call may be wrong. Looked up from germline, CDR1 is KGHDR and CDR2 is SFDVKD. The CDR3 is 18 amino acids. This chain's CDR3 is CATSDSTSGRAGYNEQYF. In nucleotides, the CDR3 is TGTGCCACCAGTGATTCGACTAGCGGGAGGGCCGGCTACAATGAGCAGTACTTC.

This CDR3 reads CASSSGSAVYGYTF. The CDR3 nucleotides are TGTGCCAGCTCATCCGGCAGTGCGGTCTATGGCTACACCTTC. This chain joins TRBV12-3 or TRBV12-4 and TRBJ1-2, with no clear D. This CDR3 has 14 amino acids. The germline V and J ends were trimmed by 8 bases and 4 bases, with 17 bases remaining between them.

The V and J genes are TRBV7-2 and TRBJ2-5; D perhaps matches TRBD2 (6 bases). CDR1 SGHTA and CDR2 FQGNSA come from the germline V gene. V gave up 3 bases and J gave up 7 bases, with 15 bases separating them. This CDR3 has 14 residues. The CDR3 is CASSLTSGPGTQYF. The CDR3 DNA reads as TGTGCCAGCAGCTTGACTAGTGGTCCGGGGACCCAGTACTTC.

The chain carries TRBV10-2 and TRBJ2-5; D is uncertain. There are 12 residues in the CDR3. Trimming removed 2 bases from V and 8 bases from J, with 9 bases in between. Germline-derived CDR1 and CDR2 are WSHSY and SAAADI. The CDR3 region has the DNA TGCGCCAGCAGTGAGCATAGGAATACCCAGTACTTC. Translation gives CASSEHRNTQYF.

Turning to this clonotype: An end of the junction differs from the germline gene, which may be a read error. Here the CDR3 DNA reads TGTGCCAGCGGCTTGGTCTCATCCTCCTACAATGAGCAGTACTTC. This gives the protein CASGLVSSSYNEQYF. The chain links TRBV5-6 to TRBJ2-1; D not resolved. The end of the DNA fits TRBJ2-7 better, so the J call may be wrong. This CDR3 has 15 amino acids. CDR1 SGHDT and CDR2 YYEEEE come from the germline V gene.

This clonotype was seen more than once but under ten times. The V and J genes are TRBV10-3 and TRBJ2-1, with 7 bases lining up with TRBD2. Unmatched junction bases numbered 4, after V lost 8 bases and J lost 0 bases. The CDR3 consists of 14 residues. Germline CDR1 and CDR2: ENHRY and SYGVKD. DNA of the CDR3: TGTGCCATCGGGGGACTAAACTCCTACAATGAGCAGTTCTTC. Its protein is CAIGGLNSYNEQFF.

V is TRBV12-3 or TRBV12-4 and J is TRBJ1-2, with D maybe TRBD1 (6 bases). The CDR3 has 14 amino acids. Trimming removed 2 bases at V and 7 bases at J, with 14 bases between. The CDR3 reads CASSLSRGAGGYTF. The CDR3, as DNA: TGTGCCAGCAGTTTAAGTCGGGGGGCCGGTGGCTACACCTTC.

This clonotype has more than one count but fewer than ten. This chain links TRBV24-1 with TRBJ2-1, with TRBD1 identical over 8 bases. CDR1 is KGHDR, CDR2 SFDVKD, per germline. Trimming removed 6 bases from V and 4 bases from J; junction bases left unmatched: 10. The CDR3 has 16 amino acids. The CDR3: CATSSGGAKKYNEQFF. The CDR3 DNA sequence: TGTGCCACCAGTTCAGGGGGCGCAAAGAAATACAATGAGCAGTTCTTC.

The chain recombines TRBV20-1 with TRBJ2-5; 7 positions match TRBD1. CDR1 and CDR2 (germline): DFQATT, SNEGSKA (reference sequence). This CDR3 is built from 12 residues. Unmatched junction bases numbered 3, after V lost 5 bases and J lost 3 bases. CDR3 loop: CSADDREETQYF. CDR3 nucleotide sequence: TGCAGTGCTGACGACAGGGAAGAGACCCAGTACTTC.